This passage covers 14 T cell receptor beta chains from one sample sequenced in a study of T cell repertoires in cytomegalovirus infection. TCRdb fed the reads into MiXCR, producing one record per CDR3 protein. The sample contains hundreds of thousands of distinct CDR3 sequences, around 30% of which appear only once. Antigen specificity for these receptors is unknown. The material was cultured PBMCs, obtained from culture after CMV antigen stimulation. The receptors derive from a human donor in good health (CMV status not recorded). Some clones in this sample may be carry-over from other donors' samples.

The rearrangement uses TRBV7-2 and TRBJ1-2; 8 bases map to TRBD1. Unmatched junction bases numbered 4, after V lost 2 bases and J lost 8 bases. CDR1 and CDR2 (germline): SGHTA, FQGNSA. The CDR3 has 13 amino acids. CDR3 protein: CASSLLRGHGYTF. As DNA, the CDR3 is TGTGCCAGCAGCTTACTCAGGGGGCACGGCTACACCTTC.

The chain couples TRBV29-1 to TRBJ1-1; the match to TRBD1 covers 7 bases. With V trimmed by 6 bases and J by 2 bases, 3 bases remained unmatched. CDR1 and CDR2 from the germline V gene are SQVTM and ANQGSEA. The CDR3 totals 12 residues. As DNA, the CDR3 is TGCAGCGTAGGGACAGCTAACACTGAAGCTTTCTTT. Translation: CSVGTANTEAFF.

The genes are TRBV20-1 and TRBJ2-3; no clear D gene. Germline-derived CDR1 and CDR2 are DFQATT and SNEGSKA (reference sequence). V was clipped by 1 base and J by 0 bases, with 8 bases between them. The CDR3 consists of 14 residues. CDR3 nucleotides: TGCAGTGCTAGAGGTCCCGGGAGCACAGATACGCAGTATTTT. Translation gives CSARGPGSTDTQYF.

This clonotype showed up just a few times. The chain joins TRBV7-9 to TRBJ1-2; no firm D call. Trimming pared 4 bases from V and 0 bases from J, leaving 12 bases between. CDR3 length: 15 residues. Germline V gives CDR1 SEHNR, CDR2 FQNEAQ (reference sequence). This CDR3 is CASSSGSTTNYGYTF. The CDR3 DNA reads as TGTGCCAGCAGCTCCGGGAGCACCACTAACTATGGCTACACCTTC.

The chain recombines TRBV29-1 with TRBJ1-2, with D unclear. CDR3 length equals 12 residues. Trimming took 5 bases from V and 4 from J, leaving 11 bases between them. In germline, CDR1 is SQVTM, CDR2 ANQGSEA. The CDR3 DNA follows: TGCAGCGTTAAGGCAAAGGCCTATGGCTACACCTTC. This gives the protein CSVKAKAYGYTF.

This clonotype was seen a handful of times. The rearrangement joins TRBV6-6 to TRBJ2-7; TRBD2 agrees at 12 bases. Germline V gives CDR1 MNHNY, CDR2 SVGAGI (reference sequence). The ends lost 5 bases at V and 6 bases at J; junction bases unmatched: 8. This CDR3 region has 15 residues. For the CDR3, the DNA is TGTGCCAGCAGTCCCCGACTAGCGGGAGCAATCGAGCAGTACTTC. Amino acids: CASSPRLAGAIEQYF.

This clonotype showed up just a few times. The chain has TRBV20-1 and TRBJ2-1, with 9 bases that match TRBD2. Germline CDR1 reads DFQATT; CDR2 reads SNEGSKA (reference sequence). The trim removed 1 base at V and 7 bases at J, leaving 8 bases unmatched. This CDR3 contains 15 residues. The CDR3 region is CSARVGGRALNEQFF. The CDR3 DNA follows: TGCAGTGCTAGAGTAGGCGGGAGGGCCTTAAATGAGCAGTTCTTC.

J is TRBJ2-7 and V is TRBV7-9, with D tentatively TRBD1 (6 bases). There are 17 residues in the CDR3. Germline CDR1 SEHNR, CDR2 FQNEAQ (reference sequence). Trimming pared 5 bases from V and 7 bases from J, leaving 27 bases between. The CDR3 is CASSLEGLGTNEREQYV. DNA for the CDR3: TGTGCCAGCAGCCTAGAGGGTTTGGGGACAAACGAGCGGGAGCAGTACGTC.

There are a few counts of this clonotype. The rearrangement uses TRBV11-2 and TRBJ2-3; D possibly uses TRBD1 or TRBD2 (5 bases each). The CDR3 has 15 residues. Germline values: CDR1 SGHAT, CDR2 FQNNGV. Trimming pared 6 bases from V and 1 base from J, leaving 14 bases between. The CDR3 reads CASSWDQKGTDTQYF. DNA of the CDR3: TGTGCCAGCAGTTGGGACCAGAAAGGCACAGATACGCAGTATTTT.

The chain recombines TRBV28 with TRBJ2-6; D is unclear. The CDR3 consists of 15 residues. Germline-derived CDR1 and CDR2 are MDHEN and SYDVKM. V gave up 6 bases and J gave up 0 bases, with 9 bases separating them. CDR3 DNA sequence: TGTGCCAGCAGCCCCGTAGGCTCTGGGGCCAACGTCCTGACTTTC. Protein sequence: CASSPVGSGANVLTF.

J is TRBJ2-1 and V is TRBV19, with 7 bases fitting TRBD2. Unmatched junction bases numbered 11, after V lost 4 bases and J lost 8 bases. Per the germline V gene, CDR1 is LNHDA and CDR2 is SQIVND (reference sequence). This CDR3 is built from 15 residues. CDR3 nucleotide sequence: TGTGCCAGTAGTACCCCTCCCGGGAGGAGGGATGAGCAGTTCTTC. Protein sequence: CASSTPPGRRDEQFF.

The genes are TRBV15 and TRBJ1-2; 7 nucleotides agree with TRBD1. The CDR3 extends over 17 amino acids. Germline V CDR1 and CDR2: LNHNV, YYDKDF (reference sequence). V gave up 4 bases and J gave up 5 bases; unmatched junction bases: 16. The CDR3 DNA follows: TGTGCCACCAGCACCACCCAGGGGGGTTCTCGGCGGTATGGCTACACCTTC. The encoded protein is CATSTTQGGSRRYGYTF.

In its sample, this clonotype was seen many times. The V call is TRBV7-3, the J call TRBJ2-3; tentatively, D is TRBD2 (6 bases). Looked up from germline, CDR1 is SGHTA and CDR2 is FQGTGA. This CDR3 is 14 amino acids long. The V end lost 3 bases, the J end lost 4 bases, and 11 bases lay between the germline ends. Written as DNA, the CDR3 is TGTGCCAGCAGCTTGGGACTTGGTTCAGATACGCAGTATTTT. This translates into CASSLGLGSDTQYF.

This chain uses TRBV19 with TRBJ2-7; D may be TRBD2 (6 bases). Germline V gene lookup returns CDR1 LNHDA and CDR2 SQIVND (reference sequence). CDR3 length: 14 amino acids. V was clipped by 6 bases and J by 7 bases, with 19 bases between them. CDR3 in amino acids: CASSRLVTSLEQYF. CDR3 in DNA: TGTGCCAGTAGCCGACTAGTGACCTCTTTGGAGCAGTACTTC.